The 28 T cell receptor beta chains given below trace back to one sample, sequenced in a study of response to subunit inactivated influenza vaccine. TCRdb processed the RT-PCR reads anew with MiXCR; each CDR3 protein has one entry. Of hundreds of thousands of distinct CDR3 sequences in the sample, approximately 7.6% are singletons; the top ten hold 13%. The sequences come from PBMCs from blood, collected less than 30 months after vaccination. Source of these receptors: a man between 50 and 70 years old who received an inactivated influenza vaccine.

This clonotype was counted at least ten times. CDR3 coding DNA: TGCAGTGCACTGACAGGGATGAACACTGAAGCTTTCTTT. Its translation is CSALTGMNTEAFF. The rearrangement links TRBV20-1 to TRBJ1-1, with 7 bases that match TRBD1. This CDR3 has 13 residues. The J segment lost 0 bases and the V segment lost 6 bases, leaving 4 bases of the junction unmatched. Germline-derived CDR1 and CDR2 are DFQATT and SNEGSKA (reference sequence).

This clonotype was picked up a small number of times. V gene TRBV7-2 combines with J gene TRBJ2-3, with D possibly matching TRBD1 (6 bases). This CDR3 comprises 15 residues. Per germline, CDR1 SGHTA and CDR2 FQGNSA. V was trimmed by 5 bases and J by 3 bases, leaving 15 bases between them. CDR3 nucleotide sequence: TGTGCCAGCAGCCCATCCGGAACAGGGACAGATACGCAGTATTTT. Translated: CASSPSGTGTDTQYF.

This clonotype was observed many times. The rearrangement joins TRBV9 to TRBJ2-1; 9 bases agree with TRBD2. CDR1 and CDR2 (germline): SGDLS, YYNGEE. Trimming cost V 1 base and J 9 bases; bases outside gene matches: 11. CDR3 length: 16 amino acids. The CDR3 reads CASSVSSGSLGTEQFF. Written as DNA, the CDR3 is TGTGCCAGCAGCGTAAGTAGCGGGAGCCTCGGGACTGAGCAGTTCTTC.

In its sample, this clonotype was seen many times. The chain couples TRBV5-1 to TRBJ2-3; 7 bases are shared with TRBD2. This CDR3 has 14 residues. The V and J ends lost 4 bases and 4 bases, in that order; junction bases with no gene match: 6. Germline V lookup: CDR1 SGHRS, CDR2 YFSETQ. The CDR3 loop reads CASSRWEGPDTQYF. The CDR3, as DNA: TGCGCCAGCAGCCGCTGGGAGGGCCCAGATACGCAGTATTTT.

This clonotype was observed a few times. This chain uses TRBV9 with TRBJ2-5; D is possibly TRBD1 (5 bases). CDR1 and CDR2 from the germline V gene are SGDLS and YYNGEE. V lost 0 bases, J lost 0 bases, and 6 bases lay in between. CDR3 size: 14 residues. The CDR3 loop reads CASSVVGDQETQYF. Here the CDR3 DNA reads TGTGCCAGCAGCGTAGTAGGGGACCAAGAGACCCAGTACTTC.

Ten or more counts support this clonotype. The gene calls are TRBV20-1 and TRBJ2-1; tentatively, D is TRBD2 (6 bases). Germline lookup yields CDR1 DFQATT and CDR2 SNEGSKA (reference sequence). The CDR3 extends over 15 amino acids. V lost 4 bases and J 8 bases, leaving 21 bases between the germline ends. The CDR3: CSAKPPGSGVHEQFF. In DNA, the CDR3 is TGCAGTGCTAAACCCCCGGGGTCGGGAGTACATGAGCAGTTCTTC.

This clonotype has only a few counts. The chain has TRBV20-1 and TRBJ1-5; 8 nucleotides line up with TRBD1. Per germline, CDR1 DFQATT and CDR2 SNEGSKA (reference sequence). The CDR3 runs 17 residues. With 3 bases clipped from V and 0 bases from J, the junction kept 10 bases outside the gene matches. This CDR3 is CSARDRTGSASNQPQHF. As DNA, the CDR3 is TGCAGTGCTAGGGACAGGACAGGGTCTGCTAGCAATCAGCCCCAGCATTTT.

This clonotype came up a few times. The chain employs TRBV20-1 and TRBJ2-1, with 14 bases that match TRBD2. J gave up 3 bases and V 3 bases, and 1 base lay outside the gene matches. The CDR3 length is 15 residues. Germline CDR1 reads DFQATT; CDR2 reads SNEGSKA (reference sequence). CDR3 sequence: CSARGLAGDYNEQFF. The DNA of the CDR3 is TGCAGTGCTAGGGGACTAGCGGGGGACTACAATGAGCAGTTCTTC.

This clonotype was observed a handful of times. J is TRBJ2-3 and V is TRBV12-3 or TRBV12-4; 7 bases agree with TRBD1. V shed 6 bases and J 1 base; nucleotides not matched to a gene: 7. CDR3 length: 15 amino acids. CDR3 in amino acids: CASSPGQVGTDTQYF. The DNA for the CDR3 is TGTGCCAGCAGCCCAGGACAGGTTGGCACAGATACGCAGTATTTT.

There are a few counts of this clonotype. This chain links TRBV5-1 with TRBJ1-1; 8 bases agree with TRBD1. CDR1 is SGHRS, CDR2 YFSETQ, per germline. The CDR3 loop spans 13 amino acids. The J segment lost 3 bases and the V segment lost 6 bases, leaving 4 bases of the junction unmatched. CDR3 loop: CASNKDRDTEAFF. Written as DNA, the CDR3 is TGCGCCAGCAATAAGGACAGGGACACTGAAGCTTTCTTT.

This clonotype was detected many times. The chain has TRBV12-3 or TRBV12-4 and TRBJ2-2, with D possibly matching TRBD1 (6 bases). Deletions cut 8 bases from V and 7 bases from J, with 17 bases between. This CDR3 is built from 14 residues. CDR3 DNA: TGTGCCAGCTCAATCTGGGGGCAGGGCGGGGAGCTGTTTTTT. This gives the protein CASSIWGQGGELFF.

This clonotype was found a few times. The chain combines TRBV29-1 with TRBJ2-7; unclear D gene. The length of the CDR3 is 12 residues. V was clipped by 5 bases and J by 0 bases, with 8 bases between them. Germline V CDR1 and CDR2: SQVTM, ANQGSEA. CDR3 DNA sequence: TGCAGCGTTACTCTTCGCTCCTACGAGCAGTACTTC. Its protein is CSVTLRSYEQYF.

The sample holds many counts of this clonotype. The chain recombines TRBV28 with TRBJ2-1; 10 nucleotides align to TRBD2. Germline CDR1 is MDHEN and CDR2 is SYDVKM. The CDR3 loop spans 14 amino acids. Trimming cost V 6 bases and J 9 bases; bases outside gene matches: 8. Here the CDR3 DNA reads TGTGCCAGCAGAATAGCTAGCGGGAGACCTGAGCAGTTCTTC. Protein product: CASRIASGRPEQFF.

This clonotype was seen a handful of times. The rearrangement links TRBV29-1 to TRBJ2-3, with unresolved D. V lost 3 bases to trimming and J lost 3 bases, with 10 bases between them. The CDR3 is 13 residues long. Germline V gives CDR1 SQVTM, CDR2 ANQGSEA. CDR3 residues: CSVDLGLTDTQYF. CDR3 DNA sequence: TGCAGCGTTGATCTGGGGTTAACAGATACGCAGTATTTT.

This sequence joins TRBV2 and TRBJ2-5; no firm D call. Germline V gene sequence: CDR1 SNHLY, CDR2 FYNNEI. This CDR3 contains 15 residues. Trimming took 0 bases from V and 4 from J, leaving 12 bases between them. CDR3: CASSEAPTLRETQYF. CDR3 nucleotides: TGTGCCAGCAGTGAAGCCCCTACACTGCGAGAGACCCAGTACTTC.

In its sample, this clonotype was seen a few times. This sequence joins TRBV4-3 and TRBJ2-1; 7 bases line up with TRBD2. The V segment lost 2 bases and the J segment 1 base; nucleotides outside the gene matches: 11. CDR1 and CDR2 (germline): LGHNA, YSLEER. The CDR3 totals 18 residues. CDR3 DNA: TGCGCCAGCAGCCAACTTGTAATGGGCGGGAGTTCCTACAATGAGCAGTTCTTC. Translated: CASSQLVMGGSSYNEQFF.

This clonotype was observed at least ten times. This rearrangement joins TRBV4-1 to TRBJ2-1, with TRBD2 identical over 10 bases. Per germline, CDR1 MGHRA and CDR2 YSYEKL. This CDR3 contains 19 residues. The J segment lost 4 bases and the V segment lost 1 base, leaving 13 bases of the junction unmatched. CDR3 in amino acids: CASSQVFTSGGVVYNEQFF. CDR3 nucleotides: TGCGCCAGCAGCCAAGTCTTCACCAGCGGGGGGGTCGTATACAATGAGCAGTTCTTC.

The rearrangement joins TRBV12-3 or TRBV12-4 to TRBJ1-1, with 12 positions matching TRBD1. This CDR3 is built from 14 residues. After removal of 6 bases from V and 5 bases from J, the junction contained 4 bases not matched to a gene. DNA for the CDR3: TGTGCCAGCAGGGGGACAGGGGGCTTAACTGAAGCTTTCTTT. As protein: CASRGTGGLTEAFF.

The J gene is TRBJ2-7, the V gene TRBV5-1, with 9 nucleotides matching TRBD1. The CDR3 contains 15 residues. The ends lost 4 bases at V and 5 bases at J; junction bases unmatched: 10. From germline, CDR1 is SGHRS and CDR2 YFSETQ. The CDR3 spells CASSGKTGGNDEQYF. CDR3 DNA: TGCGCCAGCAGCGGAAAGACAGGGGGAAATGACGAGCAGTACTTC.

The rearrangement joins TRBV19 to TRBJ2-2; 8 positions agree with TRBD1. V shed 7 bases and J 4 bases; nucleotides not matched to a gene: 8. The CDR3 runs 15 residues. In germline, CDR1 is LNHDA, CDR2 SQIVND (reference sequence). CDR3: CASTPGDRLTGELFF. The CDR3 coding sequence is TGTGCCAGTACCCCAGGGGACAGGCTCACCGGGGAGCTGTTTTTT.

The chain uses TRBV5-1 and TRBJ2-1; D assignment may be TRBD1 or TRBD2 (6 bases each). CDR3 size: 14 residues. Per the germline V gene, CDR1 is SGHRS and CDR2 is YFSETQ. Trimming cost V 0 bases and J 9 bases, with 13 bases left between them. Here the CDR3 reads CASSLVAGEAEQFF. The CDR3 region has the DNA TGCGCCAGCAGCTTGGTGGCAGGGGAGGCTGAGCAGTTCTTC. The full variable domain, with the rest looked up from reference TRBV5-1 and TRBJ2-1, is KAGVTQTPRYLIKTRGQQVTLSCSPISGHRSVSWYQQTPGQGLQFLFEYFSETQRNKGNFPGRFSGRQFSNSRSEMNVSTLELGDSALYLCASSLVAGEAEQFFGPGTRLTVL.

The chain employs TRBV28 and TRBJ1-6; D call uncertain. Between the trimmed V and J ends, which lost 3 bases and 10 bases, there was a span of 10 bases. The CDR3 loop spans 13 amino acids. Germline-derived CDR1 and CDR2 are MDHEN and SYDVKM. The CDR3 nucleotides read TGTGCCAGCAGTTTGCGGGAGGCGTCACCCCTCCACTTT. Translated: CASSLREASPLHF.

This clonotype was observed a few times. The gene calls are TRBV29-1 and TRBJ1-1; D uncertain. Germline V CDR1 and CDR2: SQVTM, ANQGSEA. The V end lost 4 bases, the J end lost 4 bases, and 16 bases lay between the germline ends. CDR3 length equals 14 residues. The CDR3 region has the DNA TGCAGCGTTGTTTGGACCTCCCTGGGCACTGAAGCTTTCTTT. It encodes CSVVWTSLGTEAFF.

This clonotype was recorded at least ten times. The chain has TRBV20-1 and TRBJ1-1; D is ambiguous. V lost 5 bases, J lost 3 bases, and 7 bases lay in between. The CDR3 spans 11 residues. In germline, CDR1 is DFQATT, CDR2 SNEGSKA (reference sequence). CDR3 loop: CSAAFDTEAFF. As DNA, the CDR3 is TGCAGTGCTGCATTTGACACTGAAGCTTTCTTT.

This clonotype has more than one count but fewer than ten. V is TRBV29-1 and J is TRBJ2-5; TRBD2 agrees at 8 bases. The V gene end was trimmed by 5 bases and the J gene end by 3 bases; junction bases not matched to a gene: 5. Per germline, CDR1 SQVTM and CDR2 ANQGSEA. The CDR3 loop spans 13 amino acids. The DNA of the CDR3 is TGCAGCGTTAAGACTAGCGCGAAAGAGACCCAGTACTTC. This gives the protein CSVKTSAKETQYF.

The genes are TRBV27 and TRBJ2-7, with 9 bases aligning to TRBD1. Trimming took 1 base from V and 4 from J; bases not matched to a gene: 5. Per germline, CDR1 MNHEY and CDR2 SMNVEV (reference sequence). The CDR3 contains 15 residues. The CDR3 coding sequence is TGTGCCAGCAGTTTATTCCGGGACAGGGTTTACGAGCAGTACTTC. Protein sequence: CASSLFRDRVYEQYF.

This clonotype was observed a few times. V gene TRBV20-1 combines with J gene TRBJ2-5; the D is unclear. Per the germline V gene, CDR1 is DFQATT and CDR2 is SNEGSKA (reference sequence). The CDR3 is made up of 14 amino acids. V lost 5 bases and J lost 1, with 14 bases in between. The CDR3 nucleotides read TGCAGTGCTTGGATGAAAGCGATCCAAGAGACCCAGTACTTC. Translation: CSAWMKAIQETQYF.

The CDR3 DNA is TGCGCCAGCAGACGGGACCTCACTAACTATGGCTACACCTTC. Amino acids: CASRRDLTNYGYTF. The V gene is TRBV5-1, the J gene TRBJ1-2; possible D gene TRBD1, 5 bases. The V end lost 5 bases, the J end lost 0 bases, and 11 bases lay between the germline ends. This CDR3 region has 14 residues. Germline loops: CDR1 SGHRS, CDR2 YFSETQ.